The clone carrying this T cell receptor (beta chain) was seen a few times. The sample originates from a study of blood T cells in healthy people across ages. A J-beta primer mix and a sample-barcoded 5' primer were used in a second PCR of roughly 6 to 12 cycles. TCRdb reprocessed the 5' RACE reads via MiXCR and lists one record per CDR3 protein. The table has 1.5 million to 2 million distinct CDR3 sequences, about 39% seen once. The origin of this receptor is a human donor in good health. The sequenced sample consisted of blood.

CDR3 nucleotides: TGTGCCACCAGTTCGAGGCCCGGGACAGCAGTAATCTATGGCTACACCTTC. This encodes CATSSRPGTAVIYGYTF. The J gene is TRBJ1-2, the V gene TRBV24-1; 7 bases agree with TRBD1. Germline assignment: CDR1 KGHDR and CDR2 SFDVKD. The CDR3 consists of 17 residues. Trimming cost V 6 bases and J 4 bases; bases outside gene matches: 16.